Listed below are T cell receptor beta chains from one sample, sequenced in a study of spatial heterogeneity in lung cancer. TCRdb passed the 5' RACE reads through MiXCR, listing each CDR3 protein once. The data show roughly 50,000 distinct CDR3 sequences, less than 9% seen once. The sample here was PBMCs, taken at surgery. Receptor source: a female donor with early-stage non-small cell lung cancer. Each CDR3 is given with its conserved first and last residue. Fields, in order: D gene, clone size, J gene, CDR3 length, V gene, CDR3 protein, CDR3 DNA. D genes are given only for firm matches. Expanded clones are given a class, and other clones once, few, many or no size at all.

D: .; size: many; J: TRBJ2-1; length: 15; V: TRBV7-9; CDR3: CASSLLGSSYNEQFF; DNA: TGTGCCAGCAGCTTATTAGGGAGCTCCTACAATGAGCAGTTCTTC
D: TRBD1; size: many; J: TRBJ2-3; length: 16; V: TRBV24-1; CDR3: CATSENQGAGTDTQYF; DNA: TGTGCCACCAGTGAGAACCAGGGGGCTGGAACAGATACGCAGTATTTT
D: .; size: many; J: TRBJ2-1; length: 17; V: TRBV11-2; CDR3: CASSLGVQLSSYNEQFF; DNA: TGTGCCAGCAGCTTAGGGGTCCAGCTGAGCTCCTACAATGAGCAGTTCTTC
D: .; size: few; J: TRBJ2-1; length: 13; V: TRBV29-1; CDR3: CSVEGKWGNEQFF; DNA: TGCAGCGTTGAGGGTAAATGGGGCAATGAGCAGTTCTTC
D: TRBD1; size: many; J: TRBJ2-2; length: 15; V: TRBV11-2; CDR3: CASRTGERWTGELFF; DNA: TGTGCCAGTAGAACAGGGGAAAGATGGACCGGGGAGCTGTTTTTT
D: .; size: many; J: TRBJ2-7; length: 14; V: TRBV6-6; CDR3: CASSYSGTPYEQYF; DNA: TGTGCCAGCAGTTACTCTGGCACTCCCTACGAGCAGTACTTC
D: .; size: many; J: TRBJ1-5; length: 16; V: TRBV27; CDR3: CASSPTLVAYNQPQHF; DNA: TGTGCCAGCAGTCCCACGTTGGTAGCCTACAATCAGCCCCAGCATTTT
D: TRBD1; size: .; J: TRBJ1-1; length: 13; V: TRBV4-3; CDR3: CANSTGSHTEAFF; DNA: TGCGCCAACTCGACAGGGAGCCACACTGAAGCTTTCTTT
D: .; size: many; J: TRBJ1-2; length: 14; V: TRBV29-1; CDR3: CSVGNLQVGYGYTF; DNA: TGCAGCGTAGGGAACCTACAGGTCGGCTATGGCTACACCTTC
D: TRBD1; size: few; J: TRBJ1-1; length: 14; V: TRBV6-2/TRBV6-3; CDR3: CASSYRGQVTEAFF; DNA: TGTGCCAGCAGTTACCGGGGACAGGTGACTGAAGCTTTCTTT
D: .; size: few; J: TRBJ1-2; length: 14; V: TRBV19; CDR3: CASSTQGANYGYTF; DNA: TGTGCCAGTAGCACACAGGGAGCTAACTATGGCTACACCTTC
D: TRBD1; size: few; J: TRBJ2-7; length: 15; V: TRBV7-2; CDR3: CASSSAGGRDYEQYF; DNA: TGTGCCAGCAGCTCCGCAGGGGGAAGGGACTACGAGCAGTACTTC
D: .; size: few; J: TRBJ2-1; length: 11; V: TRBV16; CDR3: CASSHDNEQFF; DNA: TGTGCCAGCAGCCATGACAATGAGCAGTTCTTC
D: .; size: .; J: TRBJ2-6; length: 13; V: TRBV7-2; CDR3: CASSLGPTPVLTF; DNA: TGTGCCAGCAGCTTAGGGCCAACACCGGTCCTGACTTTC
D: .; size: .; J: TRBJ2-7; length: 14; V: TRBV2; CDR3: CASSFRETTYEQYF; DNA: TGTGCCAGCAGCTTCCGGGAAACCACCTACGAGCAGTACTTC
D: .; size: many; J: TRBJ2-3; length: 13; V: TRBV20-1; CDR3: CSAQTGPTDTQYF; DNA: TGCAGTGCCCAGACTGGGCCCACAGATACGCAGTATTTT
D: TRBD1; size: many; J: TRBJ2-1; length: 15; V: TRBV7-8; CDR3: CASSLEGTGWDEQFF; DNA: TGTGCCAGCAGCTTAGAGGGGACAGGGTGGGATGAGCAGTTCTTC
D: TRBD1; size: many; J: TRBJ2-2; length: 16; V: TRBV7-9; CDR3: CASSREFGTGTGELFF; DNA: TGTGCCAGCAGCCGTGAGTTCGGGACAGGCACCGGGGAGCTGTTTTTT
D: .; size: .; J: TRBJ2-5; length: 16; V: TRBV7-7; CDR3: CASSKDGGRVSETQYF; DNA: TGTGCCAGCAGCAAGGATGGGGGGCGCGTTTCAGAGACCCAGTACTTC
D: TRBD1; size: many; J: TRBJ1-1; length: 15; V: TRBV20-1; CDR3: CSARKIRQGGTEAFF; DNA: TGCAGTGCTCGCAAGATTCGACAGGGGGGCACTGAAGCTTTCTTT
D: .; size: few; J: TRBJ1-1; length: 16; V: TRBV7-6; CDR3: CASSLGRGHLLTEAFF; DNA: TGTGCCAGCAGCTTAGGGAGGGGACACCTTCTCACTGAAGCTTTCTTT
D: TRBD1; size: .; J: TRBJ1-2; length: 13; V: TRBV12-3/TRBV12-4; CDR3: CVTGGQSTDGYTF; DNA: TGTGTCACCGGGGGACAGAGTACCGATGGCTACACCTTC
D: .; size: few; J: TRBJ1-6; length: 16; V: TRBV7-2; CDR3: CASSLVGLGANSPLHF; DNA: TGTGCCAGCAGCTTAGTGGGTCTGGGTGCTAATTCACCCCTCCACTTT
D: .; size: .; J: TRBJ2-6; length: 17; V: TRBV7-3; CDR3: CSSSLRGASSGANVLTF; DNA: TGTTCCAGCAGCTTAAGGGGGGCTAGTAGTGGGGCCAACGTCCTGACTTTC
D: TRBD2; size: many; J: TRBJ2-5; length: 15; V: TRBV6-2/TRBV6-3; CDR3: CASSSSGGALETQYF; DNA: TGTGCCAGCAGCTCCAGCGGGGGGGCCTTGGAGACCCAGTACTTC
D: .; size: many; J: TRBJ1-5; length: 14; V: TRBV28; CDR3: CASSLGGTNQPQHF; DNA: TGTGCCAGCAGTTTGGGAGGGACTAATCAGCCCCAGCATTTT
D: TRBD2; size: few; J: TRBJ2-5; length: 12; V: TRBV30; CDR3: CAWAGGRETQYF; DNA: TGTGCCTGGGCGGGGGGGAGGGAGACCCAGTACTTC
D: TRBD2; size: few; J: TRBJ2-3; length: 15; V: TRBV29-1; CDR3: CSAAGTSDSTDTQYF; DNA: TGCAGCGCGGCCGGGACTAGCGACAGCACAGATACGCAGTATTTT
D: .; size: few; J: TRBJ1-2; length: 14; V: TRBV6-5; CDR3: CASKSGAAPYGYTF; DNA: TGTGCCAGCAAATCCGGGGCAGCACCTTATGGCTACACCTTC
D: .; size: many; J: TRBJ2-5; length: 13; V: TRBV29-1; CDR3: CSVEVLTGETQYF; DNA: TGCAGCGTTGAAGTTCTGACGGGAGAGACCCAGTACTTC
D: .; size: .; J: TRBJ2-7; length: 14; V: TRBV9; CDR3: CASSATWGGYEQYF; DNA: TGTGCCAGCAGCGCAACCTGGGGAGGCTACGAGCAGTACTTC
D: .; size: .; J: TRBJ2-5; length: 13; V: TRBV30; CDR3: CAWSGIGFETQYF; DNA: TGTGCCTGGAGCGGTATAGGTTTCGAGACCCAGTACTTC